The clone carrying this T cell receptor beta chain occurred a few times. Generation of TCR cDNA used 5'RACE template switching (which added a universal primer site and UMIs). From the 5' RACE reads, TCRdb called clonotypes with MiXCR, one entry per CDR3 protein. The sample lists some 290,000 distinct CDR3 sequences, approximately 12% occurring once. This entry is derived from a study of T cells after yellow fever vaccination. Study as a whole: SMART-Seq v4 Ultra Low Input prepared libraries from low-cell fractions.

This specimen was CD4+ T cells sorted from PBMCs, taken 45 days after the yellow fever booster vaccination. This TCR was sampled from a young man who received the YFV17D yellow fever vaccine.

The CDR3 protein is CASSRAGGITDTQYF. The CDR3 nucleotides read TGTGCCAGCAGCCGAGCGGGGGGAATCACAGATACGCAGTATTTT. This sequence joins TRBV6-1 and TRBJ2-3; 9 nucleotides match TRBD2. The length of the CDR3 is 15 residues. Germline CDR1 MNHNS, CDR2 SASEGT. The V and J ends lost 6 bases and 2 bases, in that order; junction bases with no gene match: 6.